These T cell receptor beta chains were read from a single sample in a study of blood T cell repertoires in COVID-19. Produced via immunoSEQ multiplex PCR; TCRdb's table is partial and in-frame only. Of about 330,000 clones in the sample, 87% were seen once. Sample: peripheral blood. Receptor source: a man aged 25 to 40 with COVID-19, enrolled during active disease. CDR3s include the opening cysteine and the closing phenylalanine or tryptophan. The D gene is left open where the match is weak. Rows give clone size only sometimes, using once, few, many, or a class for an expanded clone.

TRBJ2-7 | - | TRBV30 | - | CAWSVMSGFREQYF | TGTGCCTGGAGTGTAATGTCAGGTTTTCGCGAGCAGTACTTC
TRBJ1-2 | - | TRBV10-3 | once | CASQAPVYGYTF | TGTGCCAGCCAGGCGCCGGTCTATGGCTACACCTTC
TRBJ1-2 | TRBD1 | TRBV5-1 | - | CASSWDRPNYGYTF | TGCGCCAGCAGCTGGGACAGACCTAACTATGGCTACACCTTC
TRBJ2-7 | TRBD1 | TRBV5-6 | - | CASSLDRGHYEQYF | TGTGCCAGCAGCTTGGACAGGGGGCACTACGAGCAGTACTTC
TRBJ2-1 | - | TRBV7-2 | - | CASSPDSSYNEQFF | TGTGCCAGCAGCCCGGACAGCTCCTACAATGAGCAGTTCTTC
TRBJ1-3 | - | TRBV5-6 | - | CASSLIDSPGNTIYF | TGTGCCAGCAGCTTGATTGACAGCCCTGGAAACACCATATATTTT
TRBJ1-4 | - | TRBV11-2 | - | CASSVPFRGEGEKLFF | TGTGCCAGCAGCGTACCTTTCAGGGGAGAGGGTGAAAAACTGTTTTTT
TRBJ2-2 | - | TRBV2 | few | CASSVSLFNTGELFF | TGTGCCAGCAGTGTTTCACTATTCAACACCGGGGAGCTGTTTTTT
TRBJ1-1 | - | TRBV3-1/TRBV3-2 | - | CASRQGTNTEAFF | TGTGCCAGCAGGCAGGGAACGAACACTGAAGCTTTCTTT
TRBJ2-6 | - | TRBV20-1 | - | CSASRRDSGSNVLTF | TGCAGTGCTAGTCGCCGGGACTCGGGGTCCAACGTCCTGACTTTC
TRBJ2-5 | - | TRBV11-2 | - | CASSSQRGSWETQYF | TGTGCCAGCAGCTCCCAGCGAGGGTCGTGGGAGACCCAGTACTTC
TRBJ1-5 | TRBD1 | TRBV6-1 | - | CASSEATGHNQPQHF | TGTGCCAGCAGTGAAGCGACAGGGCACAATCAGCCCCAGCATTTT
TRBJ1-1 | - | TRBV7-9 | - | CASSPRGLPDTEAFF | TGTGCCAGCAGCCCAAGGGGCCTCCCGGACACTGAAGCTTTCTTT
TRBJ2-7 | TRBD1 | TRBV10-3 | - | CAIRRTGGTYEQYF | TGTGCCATCAGGCGGACAGGGGGGACCTACGAGCAGTACTTC
TRBJ2-1 | - | TRBV7-2 | once | CASSSQAGVRGNEQFF | TGTGCCAGCAGCTCACAAGCAGGGGTTCGCGGCAATGAGCAGTTCTTC
TRBJ1-2 | TRBD1 | TRBV7-9 | - | CASSSTAGGSNYGYTF | TGTGCCAGCAGCTCTACGGCAGGGGGCTCCAACTATGGCTACACCTTC
TRBJ2-2 | - | TRBV7-2 | - | CASSFFRNTGELFF | TGTGCCAGCAGCTTTTTCCGGAACACCGGGGAGCTGTTTTTT
TRBJ2-6 | TRBD1 | TRBV7-3 | - | CASSRQGPLSGANVLTF | TGTGCCAGCAGCCGACAGGGCCCTCTCTCTGGGGCCAACGTCCTGACTTTC
TRBJ1-6 | - | TRBV7-2 | - | CASSSQNSPLHF | TGTGCCAGCAGCTCGCAGAATTCACCCCTCCACTTT
TRBJ2-3 | TRBD1 | TRBV28 | - | CASSPGQSSTDTQYF | TGTGCCAGCAGTCCGGGACAGTCTAGCACAGATACGCAGTATTTT
TRBJ2-2 | TRBD1 | TRBV6-6 | - | CASSGTGGGTGELFF | TGTGCCAGCTCGGGGACAGGGGGCGGGACCGGGGAGCTGTTTTTT
TRBJ2-3 | TRBD2 | TRBV4-3 | - | CASSRTLAIRTDTQYF | TGCGCCAGCAGCCGGACACTAGCGATCCGAACAGATACGCAGTATTTT
TRBJ1-3 | - | TRBV27 | once | CASRAGVPGNTIYF | TGTGCCAGCAGGGCCGGGGTGCCTGGAAACACCATATATTTT
TRBJ1-2 | TRBD1 | TRBV7-2 | - | CASSRRFDIPGQGDGYTF | TGTGCCAGCAGCAGAAGATTTGACATTCCGGGACAGGGAGATGGCTACACCTTC
TRBJ2-3 | - | TRBV5-1 | - | CASSRVSTDTQYF | TGCGCCAGCAGCCGCGTTAGCACAGATACGCAGTATTTT
TRBJ2-5 | - | TRBV6-5 | - | CASRGSSRETQYF | TGTGCCAGTAGGGGGAGTTCTAGGGAGACCCAGTACTTC
TRBJ2-5 | - | TRBV29-1 | - | CSVRPGDQYF | TGCAGCGTTCGTCCCGGGGACCAGTACTTC
TRBJ1-1 | TRBD1 | TRBV2 | - | CASEPAGGLATEAFF | TGTGCCAGCGAACCTGCAGGGGGCTTGGCCACTGAAGCTTTCTTT
TRBJ1-2 | - | TRBV30 | - | CAWGVSASYTF | TGTGCCTGGGGTGTGAGCGCGAGCTACACCTTC
TRBJ2-5 | TRBD2 | TRBV19 | - | CASSMGSGGRQETQYF | TGTGCCAGTAGTATGGGCTCGGGGGGGCGTCAAGAGACCCAGTACTTC
TRBJ2-1 | - | TRBV19 | few | CAIGGTGTDYNEQFF | TGTGCCATCGGGGGAACCGGGACAGACTACAATGAGCAGTTCTTC
TRBJ2-7 | TRBD2 | TRBV11-3 | - | CASSLDVLAGAHYEQYF | TGTGCCAGCAGCTTAGATGTGCTAGCGGGAGCCCACTACGAGCAGTACTTC
TRBJ2-1 | - | TRBV30 | - | CGWGHYNEQFF | TGTGGTTGGGGACACTACAATGAGCAGTTCTTC
TRBJ1-2 | TRBD1 | TRBV2 | - | CAGKMGQGGYTF | TGTGCCGGCAAGATGGGACAGGGAGGATACACCTTC
TRBJ1-2 | - | TRBV6-2/TRBV6-3 | - | CASNPAGAGREGYTF | TGTGCCAGCAACCCCGCAGGGGCCGGTAGAGAAGGCTACACCTTC
TRBJ2-2 | TRBD1 | TRBV14 | - | CASSGTGTGPGELFF | TGTGCCAGCAGCGGAACCGGGACAGGGCCCGGGGAGCTGTTTTTT
TRBJ2-1 | TRBD2 | TRBV27 | - | CASRLKRGGLNEQFF | TGTGCCAGCAGGCTTAAGCGGGGGGGCCTGAATGAGCAGTTCTTC
TRBJ2-2 | TRBD1 | TRBV7-3 | once | CASSRGTGRTGELFF | TGTGCCAGCAGCCGCGGGACAGGGCGGACCGGGGAGCTGTTTTTT